The entry below gives a single TCR beta chain sequence along with its context. This record comes from a study of CD8 T cells in Susac syndrome. V shed 3 bases, J shed 2 bases, and the junction held 7 bases outside the gene matches. Germline V gene sequence: CDR1 KGHSH, CDR2 LQKENI. This CDR3 has 16 amino acids. Sequencing of TCR beta was carried out in blood CD8+ and CD4+ T cells. Negative isolation was used for CD8+ and CD4+ T cells, and FACS enrichment was applied to TEMRA cells. Reverse transcription of about 0.5 to 1 ug RNA used random hexamers. The TCR beta CDR3 was amplified by immunoSEQ multiplex PCR across 54 Vbeta, 13 Jbeta. One entry per CDR3 protein, called by TCRdb with MiXCR from the immunoSEQ multiplex PCR reads. The sample has some 200,000 distinct CDR3 sequences; around 90% are singletons.

The J gene is TRBJ2-3, the V gene TRBV18; the match to TRBD2 covers 8 bases. This receptor was identified in a human donor with Susac syndrome. The sample was CD4+ T cells from PBMCs. This CDR3 reads CASSPLTSDLTDTQYF. The CDR3 DNA reads TGTGCCAGCTCACCGCTGACTAGCGATCTCACAGATACGCAGTATTTT.